Each of the 19 T cell receptor beta chains below was sequenced from the same sample in a study of molecular identifiers for immune sequencing clone quantification (dated by TCRdb to the late 2010s). Libraries came from PCR. TCRdb names Illumina HiSeq 4000 as the instrument used. In-frame beta chains were kept once TCRdb had trimmed the public reads at Q25 with fastp and called clones with MiXCR. Rows matching on CDR3 protein sequence are summarized as one entry with the most common DNA and genes. This sample comprises about 640,000 distinct CDR3 sequences, about 20% of them detected only once. In total, the top ten clones hold around 0.86% of the sample. The material sequenced was naive CD8+ T cells from blood, with Jurkat cell RNA spiked in. The sample's cell subset or site, from its label and the paper: FACS-sorted CD8+CD4-CCR7+CD45RA+ naive T cells. These receptors all come from a human donor in good health. Some libraries in this study had Jurkat cell RNA spiked in.

This rearrangement joins TRBV7-2 to TRBJ2-1; 9 bases fit TRBD1. V lost 4 bases to trimming and J lost 6 bases; unmatched junction nucleotides: 7. Per the germline V gene, CDR1 is SGHTA and CDR2 is FQGNSA. The CDR3 has 15 amino acids. This CDR3 is CASSYTGGSGNEQFF. As DNA, the CDR3 is TGTGCCAGCAGCTATACAGGGGGCTCGGGCAATGAGCAGTTCTTC.

This clonotype was observed at least ten times. The V call is TRBV7-9, the J call TRBJ1-2; no clear D gene. Trimming removed 4 bases at V and 3 bases at J, with 9 bases between. This CDR3 contains 13 residues. The germline CDR1 and CDR2 sequences are SEHNR and FQNEAQ (reference sequence). CDR3 nucleotide sequence: TGTGCCAGCAGCTCTTCGCTATACTATGGCTACACCTTC. Amino acid sequence: CASSSSLYYGYTF.

This clonotype has a count of ten or more. The chain recombines TRBV5-1 with TRBJ2-1; 13 bases are shared with TRBD2. This CDR3 is 17 amino acids long. The junction had 5 bases not matched to a gene; V was cut back by 4 bases and J by 1 base. CDR1 and CDR2 (germline): SGHRS, YFSETQ. CDR3 loop: CASSPGLAGESYNEQFF. For the CDR3, the DNA is TGCGCCAGCAGCCCCGGACTAGCGGGGGAGTCCTACAATGAGCAGTTCTTC.

This clonotype has at least ten counts. V and J are TRBV5-1 and TRBJ2-7; possible D gene TRBD1, 6 bases. This CDR3 has 14 amino acids. V was trimmed by 3 bases and J by 5 bases, leaving 15 bases between them. Germline V gene data show CDR1 as SGHRS and CDR2 as YFSETQ. CDR3 nucleotides: TGCGCCAGCAGCTGGGGTACAGGGCCCGACGAGCAGTACTTC. This gives the protein CASSWGTGPDEQYF.

This clonotype has ten or more counts. V usage is TRBV7-9 and J usage is TRBJ2-7, with D possibly being TRBD2 (6 bases). V lost 10 bases and J 1 base, leaving 14 bases between the germline ends. Germline V CDR1 and CDR2: SEHNR, FQNEAQ (reference sequence). This CDR3 contains 13 residues. In DNA form, the CDR3 reads TGTGCCATGGGGACTGGAGCGTCCTACGAGCAGTACTTC. Its translation: CAMGTGASYEQYF.

Remarks on this clonotype: Sequence at one end of the junction differs from germline and may be a read error. The genes are TRBV6-1 and TRBJ2-7; D gene uncertain. This CDR3 is built from 12 residues. The germline V gene has CDR1 MNHNS and CDR2 SASEGT. CDR3 coding DNA: TGTGCCAGCAGTGAAGGAAGTACGGATCTGGACTTC. This sequence encodes CASSEGSTDLDF.

DNA of the CDR3: TGCGCCAGCAGCCAAGAGGCAGGAGTAACCTACGAGCAGTACTTC. Protein product: CASSQEAGVTYEQYF. The chain joins TRBV4-1 to TRBJ2-7, with D unresolved. The CDR3 is made up of 15 amino acids. V was cut by 0 bases and J by 2 bases, with 11 bases left in between. The germline V gene has CDR1 MGHRA and CDR2 YSYEKL.

This clonotype was seen at least ten times. This chain joins TRBV12-3 or TRBV12-4 and TRBJ1-1; no clear D gene. V was cut by 5 bases and J by 6 bases, with 16 bases left in between. The CDR3 sequence is 14 residues long. CDR3 in amino acids: CASSPLGPEAEAFF. The DNA for the CDR3 is TGTGCCAGCAGTCCCCTCGGGCCCGAGGCTGAAGCTTTCTTT.

In this sample, this clonotype turned up a few times. The J gene is TRBJ1-6, the V gene TRBV13; possible D gene TRBD1, 6 bases. CDR1 and CDR2 (germline): PRHDT, FYEKMQ (reference sequence). Deletions cut 5 bases from V and 6 bases from J, with 17 bases between. The CDR3 length is 16 residues. For the CDR3, the DNA is TGTGCCAGCAGCCCATCCGACAGGTTTGGTAATTCACCCCTCCACTTT. Amino acids: CASSPSDRFGNSPLHF.

The V gene is TRBV19, the J gene TRBJ1-4, with TRBD1 as a possible D gene (6 bases). Germline lookup yields CDR1 LNHDA and CDR2 SQIVND (reference sequence). The CDR3 is 15 residues long. The germline V and J ends were trimmed by 2 bases and 6 bases, with 13 bases remaining between them. CDR3 DNA sequence: TGTGCCAGTAGTATACACCAGGGGCGGGATGAAAAACTGTTTTTT. Translation: CASSIHQGRDEKLFF.

In its sample, this clonotype was seen many times. The chain employs TRBV5-8 and TRBJ1-1, with unresolved D. Trimming removed 1 base from V and 1 base from J, with 14 bases in between. Germline values: CDR1 SGHTS, CDR2 YDEGEE. The CDR3 has 16 residues. CDR3: CASSLRWAATNTEAFF. The CDR3 coding sequence is TGTGCCAGCAGCTTGCGGTGGGCAGCAACGAACACTGAAGCTTTCTTT.

The V call is TRBV30, the J call TRBJ2-1; 9 nucleotides line up with TRBD1. J lost 5 bases, V lost 3 bases, and 8 bases had no gene match. Germline values: CDR1 GTSNPN, CDR2 SVGIG (reference sequence). This CDR3 region has 15 residues. The CDR3 sequence: CAWSDADRGHNEQFF. CDR3 coding DNA: TGTGCCTGGAGCGACGCGGACAGGGGCCACAATGAGCAGTTCTTC.

A note on this clonotype: This may arise from a read error, as a much more abundant clone is one base away. The chain couples TRBV15 to TRBJ1-5, with D uncertain. The closer fit of TRBJ2-3 to the DNA end suggests the J call may be wrong. Germline loops: CDR1 LNHNV, CDR2 YYDKDF (reference sequence). The CDR3 has 13 amino acids. The CDR3 nucleotides are TGTGCCACCAGCAACCCTTTCAATCAGCCCCAGTATTTT. It is translated as CATSNPFNQPQYF.

Ten or more counts support this clonotype. The chain is built from TRBV29-1 and TRBJ2-7; TRBD1 might be the D (5 bases). CDR1 and CDR2 (germline): SQVTM, ANQGSEA. CDR3 length: 12 amino acids. The V end was cut by 4 bases, the J end by 5 bases, with 12 bases between. CDR3 residues: CSVAGRADEQYF. CDR3 in DNA: TGCAGCGTTGCGGGCAGGGCCGACGAGCAGTACTTC.

This clonotype was observed many times. The rearrangement uses TRBV20-1 and TRBJ2-7; 14 bases match TRBD2. V dropped 6 bases and J dropped 4; count of bases not matched to a gene: 2. CDR1 is DFQATT, CDR2 SNEGSKA, per germline (reference sequence). There are 13 residues in the CDR3. The DNA for the CDR3 is TGCAGTGCGGGGACTAGCGGGAGTTACGAGCAGTACTTC. Translated: CSAGTSGSYEQYF.

This clonotype was counted many times. The rearrangement uses TRBV29-1 and TRBJ2-3; weak D call: TRBD2 (7 bases). This CDR3 is 13 amino acids long. Germline CDR1 and CDR2: SQVTM and ANQGSEA. V was cut by 5 bases and J by 4 bases, with 13 bases left in between. The CDR3 here is CSVQGGEADTQYF. The CDR3 DNA reads TGCAGCGTTCAAGGGGGGGAGGCAGATACGCAGTATTTT.

Comment on this clonotype: One base away lies a much larger clone, so this may be a sequencing read error. The chain has TRBV30 and TRBJ2-7; D is unclear. The germline CDR1 and CDR2 sequences are GTSNPN and SVGIG (reference sequence). V lost 0 bases, J lost 6 bases, and 6 bases lay in between. This CDR3 is 11 amino acids long. CDR3 loop: CAWSVCVEQYF. CDR3 sequence (DNA): TGTGCCTGGAGTGTTTGTGTCGAGCAGTACTTC.

As for this clonotype: A much larger clone lies a single base off, so this may be a read error. The chain joins TRBV6-6 to TRBJ2-5, with D hard to call. CDR3 length: 11 amino acids. CDR1 is MNHNY and CDR2 is SVGAGI in the germline V gene (reference sequence). CDR3 sequence reads: CASSYKEAQYF. CDR3 sequence (DNA): TGTGCCAGCAGTTACAAAGAGGCCCAGTACTTC.

In the case of this clonotype: The CDR3 ends on some other residue instead of the conserved phenylalanine or tryptophan, so this is likely a read error. This chain connects TRBV20-1 to TRBJ2-3; 8 bases match TRBD1. The trim removed 2 bases at V and 6 bases at J, leaving 13 bases unmatched. The CDR3 is 16 amino acids. CDR1 and CDR2 from the germline V gene are DFQATT and SNEGSKA (reference sequence). The CDR3 here is CSARRAANRGMDTQYS. In DNA, the CDR3 is TGCAGTGCTAGACGCGCCGCCAACAGGGGGATGGATACGCAGTATTCT.